This TCR beta chain was found in a study of beta chain features in type 1 diabetes. The authors sorted CD4+ naive, central memory, regulatory and stem cell-like memory cells via CD45RO/CCR7/CD25/CD127/CD95/CD27. Of the isolated RNA, all was reverse transcribed, and so the sequenced material was expressed TCRB transcripts. Produced via immunoSEQ multiplex PCR; TCRdb's table is partial and in-frame only. The data hold 300,000 or so clones, with less than 10% observed a single time. This CDR3 is 17 amino acids long. V lost 3 bases and J 0 bases, leaving 16 bases between the germline ends. The V gene's germline CDR1 is SGHTA and CDR2 FQGNSA. General study findings and limits: Patients showed naive, central memory and Treg TCRB repertoires that appeared more similar than those of healthy donors.

This clone was counted many times. The target antigen is unknown. The receptor was isolated from a young woman in good health. The sample taken for sequencing was central memory CD4+ T cells from blood. The genes are TRBV7-2 and TRBJ2-3, with D possibly being TRBD1 or TRBD2 (5 bases each). This CDR3 is CASSLPTGTASTDTQYF. In DNA form, the CDR3 reads TGTGCCAGCAGCTTGCCCACCGGGACGGCTAGCACAGATACGCAGTATTTT. Combining the CDR3 with reference TRBV7-2 and TRBJ2-3 gives the whole variable domain GAGVSQSPSNKVTEKGKDVELRCDPISGHTALYWYRQSLGQGLEFLIYFQGNSAPDKSGLPSDRFSAERTGGSVSTLTIQRTQQEDSAVYLCASSLPTGTASTDTQYFGPGTRLTVL.